This T cell receptor (beta chain) came from a study of early T cells in non-severe SARS-CoV-2 infection (dated by TCRdb to 2020 to 2022). With regard to the full study: Bulk RNA from unsorted whole blood was used for TCR sequencing, so alpha and beta chains could not be paired. Beyond this particular receptor, the publication reports: Matching against VDJdb was skewed toward anti-spike CD8 responses, likely underestimated virus-specific expansions, and missed private and CD4 specificities.

Trimming takes 7 bases from V and 2 bases from J, and the germline ends sit 16 bases apart. The CDR3 numbers 15 residues from cysteine through phenylalanine. The read is trimmed to its CDR3 DNA, 45 bases read in frame from base 1. The germline V gene supplies CDR1 MNHEY and CDR2 SVGEGT. This was a case-control study nested in a cohort of healthcare workers in London, UK, who had nasopharyngeal swab PCR tests and blood samples taken every week. Healthcare workers were enrolled in the week of the UK lockdown, from 23 to 31 March 2020, and were followed every week for up to about 16 weeks. The sample holds many counts of this clonotype. Its antigen remains unidentified. There are no base qualities to consult, and no much larger clone falls within one base. The method was 5' RACE. Reads for this sample came from a NextSeq 500. To correct for sequencing error and PCR bias, the TCR library protocol tagged individual cDNA molecules with unique molecular identifiers. TCR alpha and beta chains were both sequenced, and the abundances of alpha and beta sequences in each sample were closely correlated with each other. In the original analysis: Decombinator V4 was used to annotate the V gene, J gene and CDR3 of the TCR sequences. TCRs were defined as expanded if a significant change between any two time points was detected under a Poisson model with p below 0.0001. TCR abundances were normalised to the total number of TCRs sequenced in each sample and reported as counts per million. MAIT TCRs were defined by TRAV1-2 paired with TRAJ12, TRAJ20 or TRAJ33, and iNKT TCRs by TRAV10 paired with TRAJ18. VDJdb, accessed 1 November 2021, was searched for CMV, EBV and SARS-CoV-2 annotated TCRs, excluding TCRs annotated for multiple antigens. TCRdb reprocessed the public reads (quality trimming at Q25 with fastp, clone calling with MiXCR) and kept in-frame beta chains. Each CDR3 protein appears once, grouped with its most common genes and DNA. For this entry, the V and J calls and clone size follow TCRdb and not the study's own pipeline. The sample profile shows approximately 20,000 distinct CDR3 sequences; about 5% of them were found once. The biggest ten clones account for 3.5% to 4.5% of the sample.

The clonotype was recovered from an adult who was a healthcare worker with PCR-confirmed SARS-CoV-2 infection or an uninfected control (not recorded which). Rearrangement joined TRBV6-2 or TRBV6-3 to TRBJ2-3, with the identity of the D gene unclear. The sample comprised whole blood. At the DNA level, the sequence is TGTGCCAGCATCCCCCTGGGCGGATTCACAGATACGCAGTATTTT. Its protein product is CASIPLGGFTDTQYF.